This TCR beta chain emerged from a study of PD-L1 blockade in urothelial cancer. Whole-study context: Atezolizumab was started by patients in the mid-2010s at 1,200 mg intravenously every 3 weeks. A median approximately 150,000 T cells were found in blood samples.

The CDR3 consists of 11 residues. The ends were cut back, 6 bases at V and 5 bases at J, with 10 bases in the middle. Germline values: CDR1 DFQATT, CDR2 SNEGSKA (reference sequence). The method was immunoSEQ multiplex PCR; TCRdb's version includes in-frame clones alone and lacks a portion of them. Of tens of thousands of clones in the sample, over 75% are singletons; the top ten hold approximately 3.5%. The chain joins TRBV20-1 to TRBJ1-1; D is uncertain. This clonotype was obtained from a man in his 70s with urothelial cancer. The sequencing here drew on PBMCs, taken around atezolizumab (anti-PD-L1) treatment. CDR3: CSAPVATEAFF. The CDR3 nucleotides read TGCAGTGCCCCGGTTGCGACTGAAGCTTTCTTT.